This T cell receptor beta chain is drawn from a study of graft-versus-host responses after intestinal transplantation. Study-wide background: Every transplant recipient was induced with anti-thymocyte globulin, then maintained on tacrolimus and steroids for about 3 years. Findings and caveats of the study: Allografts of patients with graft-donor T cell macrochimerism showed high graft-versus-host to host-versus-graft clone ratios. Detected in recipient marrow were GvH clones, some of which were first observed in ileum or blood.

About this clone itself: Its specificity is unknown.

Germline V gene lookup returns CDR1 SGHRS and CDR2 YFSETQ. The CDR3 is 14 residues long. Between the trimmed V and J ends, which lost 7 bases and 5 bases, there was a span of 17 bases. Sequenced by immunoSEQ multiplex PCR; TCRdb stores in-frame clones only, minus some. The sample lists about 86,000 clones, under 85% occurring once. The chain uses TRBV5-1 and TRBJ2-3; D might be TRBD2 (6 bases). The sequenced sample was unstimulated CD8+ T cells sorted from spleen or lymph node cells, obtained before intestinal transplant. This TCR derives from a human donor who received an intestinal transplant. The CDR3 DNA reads TGCGCCAGCGGTGAGGGGACCGGGGGAGATACGCAGTATTTT. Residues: CASGEGTGGDTQYF. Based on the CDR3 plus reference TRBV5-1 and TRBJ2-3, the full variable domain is KAGVTQTPRYLIKTRGQQVTLSCSPISGHRSVSWYQQTPGQGLQFLFEYFSETQRNKGNFPGRFSGRQFSNSRSEMNVSTLELGDSALYLCASGEGTGGDTQYFGPGTRLTVL.